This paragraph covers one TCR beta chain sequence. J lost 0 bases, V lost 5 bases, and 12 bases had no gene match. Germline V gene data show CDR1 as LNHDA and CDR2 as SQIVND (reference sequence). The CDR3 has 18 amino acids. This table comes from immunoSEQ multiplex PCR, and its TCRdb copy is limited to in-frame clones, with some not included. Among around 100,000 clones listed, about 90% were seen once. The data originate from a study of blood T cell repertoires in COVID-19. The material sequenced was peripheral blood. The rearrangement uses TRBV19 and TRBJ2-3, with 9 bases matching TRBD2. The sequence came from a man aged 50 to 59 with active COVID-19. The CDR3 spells CASSSWGYSGGSTDTQYF. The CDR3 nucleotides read TGTGCCAGTAGTTCCTGGGGTTATAGCGGGGGAAGCACAGATACGCAGTATTTT. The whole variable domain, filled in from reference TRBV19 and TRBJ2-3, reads DGGITQSPKYLFRKEGQNVTLSCEQNLNHDAMYWYRQDPGQGLRLIYYSQIVNDFQKGDIAEGYSVSREKKESFPLTVTSAQKNPTAFYLCASSSWGYSGGSTDTQYFGPGTRLTVL.